The clone carrying this T cell receptor beta chain was seen a few times. This sample is part of a study of T cell responses to AZD1222 COVID-19 vaccine. Trimming removed 5 bases at V and 6 bases at J, with 10 bases between. This CDR3 is built from 13 residues. Per germline, CDR1 SGHTA and CDR2 FQGNSA. Produced via immunoSEQ multiplex PCR; TCRdb's table is partial and in-frame only. The data show about 59,000 clones, approximately 92% seen once. The receptor comes from an adult who received the AZD1222 COVID-19 vaccine. The starting material was peripheral blood, obtained 28 days after the second AZD1222 dose. This chain links TRBV7-2 with TRBJ1-4, with a possible D match to TRBD1 (6 bases). The CDR3, as DNA: TGTGCCAGCAGCCTCAGGACAGATGAAAAACTGTTTTTT. This translates into CASSLRTDEKLFF.